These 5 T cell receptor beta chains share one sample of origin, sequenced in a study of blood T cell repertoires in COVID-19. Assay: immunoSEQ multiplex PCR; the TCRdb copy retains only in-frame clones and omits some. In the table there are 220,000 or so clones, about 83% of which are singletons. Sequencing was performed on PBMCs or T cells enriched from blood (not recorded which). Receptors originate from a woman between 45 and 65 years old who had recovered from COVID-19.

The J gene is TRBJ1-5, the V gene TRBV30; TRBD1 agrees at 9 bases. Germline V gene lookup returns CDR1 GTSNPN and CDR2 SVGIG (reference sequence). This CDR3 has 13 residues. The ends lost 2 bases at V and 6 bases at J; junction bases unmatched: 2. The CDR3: CAWSLQGAQPQHF. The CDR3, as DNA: TGTGCCTGGAGTCTACAGGGGGCTCAGCCCCAGCATTTT.

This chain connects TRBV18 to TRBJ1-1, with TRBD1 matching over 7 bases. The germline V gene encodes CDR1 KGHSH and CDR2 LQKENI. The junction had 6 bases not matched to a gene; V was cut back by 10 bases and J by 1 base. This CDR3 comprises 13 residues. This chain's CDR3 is CATDQGENTEAFF. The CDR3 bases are TGTGCCACCGACCAGGGGGAGAACACTGAAGCTTTCTTT.

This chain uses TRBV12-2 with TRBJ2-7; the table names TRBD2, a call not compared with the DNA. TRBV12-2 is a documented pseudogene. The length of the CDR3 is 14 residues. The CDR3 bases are TGTGCAAGTCGCGTGGTAAGGCGGCCGCCCGAGCAGTACTTC. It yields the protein CASRVVRRPPEQYF.

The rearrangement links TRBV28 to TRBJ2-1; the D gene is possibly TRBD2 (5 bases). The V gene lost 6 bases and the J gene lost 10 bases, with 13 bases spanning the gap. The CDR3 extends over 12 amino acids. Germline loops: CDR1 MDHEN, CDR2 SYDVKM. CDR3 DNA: TGTGCCAGCAGGGAATTCGGGAAGGAGCAGTTCTTC. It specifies CASREFGKEQFF.

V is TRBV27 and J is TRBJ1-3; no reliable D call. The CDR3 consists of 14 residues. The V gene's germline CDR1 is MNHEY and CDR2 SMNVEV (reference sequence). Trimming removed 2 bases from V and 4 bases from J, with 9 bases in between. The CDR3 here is CASSLGGFGNTIYF. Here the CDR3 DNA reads TGTGCCAGCAGTTTAGGAGGGTTCGGAAACACCATATATTTT.